The clone carrying this T cell receptor (beta chain) was seen only a few times. The antigen remains unidentified. Together with a sample-barcoded 5' primer, a J-beta primer mix was included in a second PCR lasting roughly 6 to 12 cycles. Each cDNA molecule, via a template-switch adaptor with 12 random nucleotides, was tagged. In TCRdb, the 5' RACE reads were re-called with MiXCR into one record per CDR3 protein. Of more than 650,000 distinct CDR3 sequences in the sample, over 20% were seen once. CDR3 length: 16 amino acids. V lost 0 bases, J lost 0 bases, and 10 bases lay in between. In germline, CDR1 is SGDLS, CDR2 YYNGEE. The record originates from a study of blood T cells in healthy people across ages. Each sample gave at least 6.5 million isolated PBMCs. Study-wide points: Relative to aged donors, long-lived donors carried more naive CD4+ cells and displayed higher diversity. TCR beta diversity, measured per million T cells, fell in a roughly linear way with age.

The receptor comes from a man in his 70s in good health. V usage is TRBV9 and J usage is TRBJ2-1, with D unclear. The sequenced sample was blood. This CDR3 is CASSVAPQSSYNEQFF. The CDR3 nucleotides read TGTGCCAGCAGCGTAGCTCCCCAAAGCTCCTACAATGAGCAGTTCTTC.